This TCR beta chain appears in the sequencing data of a study of metastatic and nonmetastatic thyroid tumors. For the study at large: A comparison of repertoires was made across blood and tumor or nodule tissue from malignant and benign thyroid patients. Findings of the study overall: Versus benign nodules, malignant thyroid tumors reportedly had significantly higher TCR beta diversity, in blood and tumor.

In the authors' workflow: What underpinned the distant-metastasis classifier for papillary thyroid cancer was the set of CDR3 differences across clinicopathological groups. TCRdb re-processed the PCR reads through MiXCR. TCRdb assigned the V and J calls; the authors' analysis was not used. Of about 33,000 clones detected, roughly a sixth appear once; the ten largest clones hold roughly an eighth. Trimming cost V 3 bases and J 0 bases; bases outside gene matches: 4. This CDR3 spans 16 amino acids. From germline, CDR1 is MNHNS and CDR2 SASEGT. The sample holds a few counts of this clone. What it binds is not known. Each patient came to thyroid surgery without any prior treatment (of any kind).

The material sequenced was blood. The chain has TRBV6-1 and TRBJ2-2, with 7 bases identical to TRBD2. The receptor was isolated from a male donor with papillary thyroid cancer or a benign thyroid nodule (not recorded which). Some clones in this sample may be carry-over from other donors' samples. The CDR3 bases are TGTGCCAGCAGTGATATGGGGGGGACGAACACCGGGGAGCTGTTTTTT. Amino acid sequence: CASSDMGGTNTGELFF.